The TCR beta chain under discussion was sequenced for a study of blood T cell repertoires in COVID-19. Study as a whole: Some COVID-19 samples were acute and others convalescent; all came from the United States, Italy and Spain. PBMCs, B-cell-depleted T cells, or T cells provided the cDNA or gDNA that made up the material.

This CDR3 has 19 residues. V was shortened by 1 base and J by 0 bases, with 20 bases between the two germline ends. Germline V gives CDR1 MNHEY, CDR2 SMNVEV (reference sequence). Original handling: Nucleated cell counts were estimated from reference gene primer amplification. The table came from immunoSEQ multiplex PCR; TCRdb's copy has only in-frame clones and leaves some out. The V and J calls and clone size come from that table; D and trimming were worked out from the DNA. The data contain 150,000 to 200,000 clones, 80% to 85% of them seen just once; the ten biggest clones take up less than 3%. What was sequenced was peripheral blood. The sequence was collected from a human donor with acute or convalescent COVID-19. The donor label of this sample is uncertain. The chain uses TRBV27 and TRBJ2-3; D is ambiguous. The CDR3 reads CASSLWNQAAPTSTDTQYF. The CDR3 nucleotides read TGTGCCAGCAGTTTATGGAACCAGGCTGCCCCTACTAGCACAGATACGCAGTATTTT.